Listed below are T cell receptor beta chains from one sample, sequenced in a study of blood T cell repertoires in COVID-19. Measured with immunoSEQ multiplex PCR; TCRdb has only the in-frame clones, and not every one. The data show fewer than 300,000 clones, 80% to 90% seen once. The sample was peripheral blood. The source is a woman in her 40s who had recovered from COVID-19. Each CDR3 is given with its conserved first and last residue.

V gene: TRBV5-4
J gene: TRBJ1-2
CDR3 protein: CASSLRGAGYGYTF

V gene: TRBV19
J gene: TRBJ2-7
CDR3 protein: CASSIQGFSPNYEQYF

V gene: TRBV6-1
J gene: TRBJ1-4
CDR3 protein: CASSEAHTGALNEKLFF

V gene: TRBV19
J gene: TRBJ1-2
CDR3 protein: CASSRGRLTFNYGYTF

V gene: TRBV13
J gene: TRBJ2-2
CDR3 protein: CASSLGSFGVPGELFF

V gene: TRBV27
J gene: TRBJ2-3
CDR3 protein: CASSSSSGHDTQYF

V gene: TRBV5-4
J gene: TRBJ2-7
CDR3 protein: CASSWGQGPYEQYF

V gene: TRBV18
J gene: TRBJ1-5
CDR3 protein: CASSPTMRGPNSNQPQHF

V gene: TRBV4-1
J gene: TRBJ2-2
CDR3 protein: CASSQHRGPGELFF

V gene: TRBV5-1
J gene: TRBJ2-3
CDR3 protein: CASGGAPEDTQYF

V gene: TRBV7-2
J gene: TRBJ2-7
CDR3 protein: CASSRMNRAGGYSYEQYF

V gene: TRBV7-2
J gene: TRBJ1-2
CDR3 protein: CASSWTGFYGYTF

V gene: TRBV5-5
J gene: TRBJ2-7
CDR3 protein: CASSFSRSYEQYF

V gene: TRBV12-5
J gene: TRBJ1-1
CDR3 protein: CASALQAWESMAGGRTEAFF

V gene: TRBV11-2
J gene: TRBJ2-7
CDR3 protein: CASSPPLGSGTYEQYF

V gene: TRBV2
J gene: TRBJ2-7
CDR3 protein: CASSDPVDNYEQYF

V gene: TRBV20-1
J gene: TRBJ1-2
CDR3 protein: CSAQGNYGYTF

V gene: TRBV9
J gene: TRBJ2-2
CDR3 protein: CASSVRQGLNTGELFF

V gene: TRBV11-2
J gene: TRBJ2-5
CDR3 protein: CASSGLRDRGVNQYF

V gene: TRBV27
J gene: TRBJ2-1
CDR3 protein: CASTLSGAVFNEQFF

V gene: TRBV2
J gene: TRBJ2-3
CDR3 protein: CASSEAGGRGLTTDTQYF

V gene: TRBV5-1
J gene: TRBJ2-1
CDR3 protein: CASSLVDGVRGYNEQFF

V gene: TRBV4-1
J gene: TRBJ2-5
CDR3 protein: CASSQETGRAQYF

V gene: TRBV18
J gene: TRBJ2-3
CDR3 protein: CASSPPSGLPTDTQYF

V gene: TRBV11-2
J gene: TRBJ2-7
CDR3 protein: CASSSGALAGRYEQYF

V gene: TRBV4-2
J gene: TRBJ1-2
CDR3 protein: CASSQDYGTGRYTF

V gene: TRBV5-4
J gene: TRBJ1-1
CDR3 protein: CASSLADGLGAFF

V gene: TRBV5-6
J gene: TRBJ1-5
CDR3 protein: CASSVDRAEGQPQHF